This T cell receptor (beta chain) comes out of a study of T-cell reconstitution after alpha-beta-depleted transplantation in children. In germline, CDR1 is DFQATT, CDR2 SNEGSKA (reference sequence). This CDR3 region has 13 residues. Trimming stripped 6 bases from V and 5 bases from J, with 14 bases between. Construction of the TCRbeta library involved unique molecular identifiers. TCRdb passed the PCR reads through MiXCR, listing each CDR3 protein once. The table lists 150,000 to 250,000 distinct CDR3 sequences, 13% to 15% of them singletons. This sample comprised PBMCs from the stem cell graft donor, obtained from the stem cell graft. The rearrangement joins TRBV20-1 to TRBJ1-5; D is perhaps TRBD1 (5 bases). This TCR was sampled from a human donor who donated a stem cell graft to a child with acute lymphoblastic leukemia. The CDR3 region is CSAERDGDQPQHF. The DNA for the CDR3 is TGCAGTGCGGAAAGGGACGGAGATCAGCCCCAGCATTTT.